A selection of T cell receptor beta chains follows, all from one sample in a study of T cells in narcolepsy. Generated by immunoSEQ multiplex PCR, the TCRdb table keeps only in-frame clones and is missing some. Of tens of thousands of clones listed, 85% are singletons. The sample taken for sequencing was memory (CD45RA-) CD4+ T cells from blood. Receptors originate from a human donor in good health. CDR3s include the opening cysteine and the closing phenylalanine or tryptophan. A D gene is named only where the DNA matches it firmly. Clone size is shown for a subset of rows, as once, few, many or a class of expanded clone.

size | J | D | V | CDR3 | DNA
. | TRBJ1-1 | . | TRBV6-6 | CASSYSREGTEAFF | TGTGCCAGCAGTTATTCGAGGGAAGGCACTGAAGCTTTCTTT
. | TRBJ1-1 | TRBD1 | TRBV11-2 | CASSLDAGGGTEAFF | TGTGCCAGCAGCTTAGATGCAGGGGGAGGAACTGAAGCTTTCTTT
. | TRBJ2-1 | . | TRBV9 | CASSVVTNSEQFF | TGTGCCAGCAGCGTAGTAACTAACAGTGAGCAGTTCTTC
. | TRBJ1-2 | . | TRBV6-1 | CASSGGRNHGYTF | TGTGCCAGCAGCGGCGGACGGAATCATGGCTACACCTTC
. | TRBJ2-3 | TRBD2 | TRBV28 | CASTRLAGYTDTQYF | TGTGCCAGCACCCGACTAGCGGGATATACGGATACGCAGTATTTT
. | TRBJ2-2 | . | TRBV4-3 | CASSQQGSTGELFF | TGCGCCAGCAGCCAACAGGGAAGCACCGGGGAGCTGTTTTTT
few | TRBJ2-2 | TRBD2 | TRBV27 | CASSLTSGNTGELFF | TGTGCCAGCAGTTTGACTAGCGGAAACACCGGGGAGCTGTTTTTT
. | TRBJ1-2 | TRBD1 | TRBV18 | CASSLGQGPGYGYTF | TGTGCTAGCTCACTCGGACAGGGCCCAGGTTATGGCTACACCTTC
once | TRBJ2-2 | TRBD2 | TRBV2 | CASSEAPSGITGELFF | TGTGCCAGCAGTGAAGCCCCTAGCGGGATAACCGGGGAGCTGTTTTTT
. | TRBJ2-3 | TRBD1 | TRBV5-1 | CASSNGQGLSTDTQYF | TGCGCCAGCAGCAACGGACAGGGGCTTAGCACAGATACGCAGTATTTT
. | TRBJ2-2 | TRBD2 | TRBV5-1 | CASSAGTSANTGELFF | TGCGCCAGCAGCGCCGGGACTAGCGCGAACACCGGGGAGCTGTTTTTT
few | TRBJ2-2 | . | TRBV6-5 | CASSASPGTGELFF | TGTGCCAGCAGTGCCTCACCGGGCACCGGGGAGCTGTTTTTT
. | TRBJ1-1 | . | TRBV5-1 | CASSLGEMAEAFF | TGCGCCAGCAGCTTAGGGGAAATGGCTGAAGCTTTCTTT
once | TRBJ1-6 | TRBD1 | TRBV11-2 | CASSLATGPNSPLHF | TGTGCCAGCAGCTTAGCGACAGGGCCGAATTCACCCCTCCACTTT
once | TRBJ1-1 | . | TRBV19 | CASIQGRSGTEAFF | TGTGCCAGTATTCAAGGGAGGAGTGGCACTGAAGCTTTCTTT
. | TRBJ2-3 | TRBD2 | TRBV5-1 | CASSGLAGGTDTQYF | TGCGCCAGCAGCGGACTAGCGGGAGGCACAGATACGCAGTATTTT
. | TRBJ1-5 | . | TRBV19 | CASSIEGNQPQHF | TGTGCCAGTAGTATCGAAGGAAATCAGCCCCAGCATTTT
few | TRBJ2-7 | TRBD1 | TRBV19 | CASSTTGTGRYEQYF | TGTGCCAGTAGTACAACCGGGACAGGGCGCTACGAGCAGTACTTC
. | TRBJ2-1 | TRBD2 | TRBV2 | CASYTSGSDEQFF | TGTGCCAGTTACACTAGCGGGAGCGATGAGCAGTTCTTC
. | TRBJ2-7 | . | TRBV6-1 | CASSDPGQDEQYF | TGTGCCAGCAGTGATCCGGGACAAGACGAGCAGTACTTC
few | TRBJ2-1 | TRBD2 | TRBV2 | CASTRTSGSRGEQFF | TGTGCCAGCACCCGGACTAGCGGGAGTAGAGGTGAGCAGTTCTTC
few | TRBJ2-1 | . | TRBV2 | CASSLGMGIQMNEQFF | TGTGCCAGCAGTCTAGGAATGGGCATCCAGATGAATGAGCAGTTCTTC
once | TRBJ2-5 | . | TRBV7-8 | CASSLMRQETQYF | TGTGCCAGCAGCTTAATGCGCCAAGAGACCCAGTACTTC
. | TRBJ1-2 | . | TRBV19 | CASSISDTYGYTF | TGTGCCAGTAGTATTTCAGATACCTATGGCTACACCTTC
. | TRBJ1-5 | . | TRBV2 | CASSERTDNQPQHF | TGTGCCAGCAGTGAAAGGACAGACAATCAGCCCCAGCATTTT
. | TRBJ2-1 | TRBD2 | TRBV10-3 | CAISAGTSGNEQFF | TGTGCCATCAGTGCCGGGACTAGCGGCAATGAGCAGTTCTTC
. | TRBJ1-1 | . | TRBV5-4 | CASSWRPEAEAFF | TGTGCCAGCAGCTGGCGTCCAGAAGCTGAAGCTTTCTTT
once | TRBJ2-7 | . | TRBV18 | CASSPNLYEQYF | TGTGCCAGCTCACCGAACCTCTACGAGCAGTACTTC
. | TRBJ2-3 | . | TRBV2 | CASSVGSTDTQYF | TGTGCCAGCAGTGTTGGGAGCACAGATACGCAGTATTTT
. | TRBJ1-1 | . | TRBV6-6 | CASSQDWGTEAFF | TGTGCCAGCAGCCAGGATTGGGGCACTGAAGCTTTCTTT
. | TRBJ2-7 | . | TRBV6-5 | CASSYSVSRDEQYF | TGTGCCAGCAGTTACTCGGTATCGAGGGACGAGCAGTACTTC
. | TRBJ2-7 | TRBD1 | TRBV6-6 | CASSYTGTGGVPRYF | TGTGCCAGCAGTTACACCGGGACAGGGGGCGTCCCGCGGTACTTC
. | TRBJ1-2 | . | TRBV20-1 | CSARGGGGYTF | TGCAGTGCTAGGGGGGGAGGAGGCTACACCTTC
. | TRBJ1-2 | TRBD1 | TRBV5-4 | CASSLGSQGQRGYTF | TGTGCCAGCAGCTTGGGTTCACAGGGGCAGCGTGGCTACACCTTC
once | TRBJ2-7 | . | TRBV6-6 | CASSYLDEQYF | TGTGCCAGCAGTTACCTCGACGAGCAGTACTTC
. | TRBJ2-5 | TRBD2 | TRBV7-2 | CASSLGLVGGGGETQYF | TGTGCCAGCAGCTTAGGTCTGGTGGGGGGGGGAGGGGAGACCCAGTACTTC
. | TRBJ1-2 | . | TRBV28 | CASSLPGYGYTF | TGTGCCAGCAGTTTACCGGGATATGGCTACACCTTC
. | TRBJ2-3 | TRBD2 | TRBV11-2 | CASSLALAGGSDTQYF | TGTGCCAGCAGCTTAGCGCTAGCGGGAGGGTCGGATACGCAGTATTTT
. | TRBJ1-1 | . | TRBV6-1 | CASSADRLNTEAFF | TGTGCCAGCAGTGCAGACAGGCTGAACACTGAAGCTTTCTTT
. | TRBJ2-3 | . | TRBV7-9 | CASSLKRSASTDTQYF | TGTGCCAGCAGCTTAAAACGCAGCGCTAGCACAGATACGCAGTATTTT
. | TRBJ2-7 | TRBD1 | TRBV28 | CASSLPGQGAYEQYF | TGTGCCAGCAGTTTACCGGGACAGGGGGCTTACGAGCAGTACTTC
. | TRBJ2-1 | . | TRBV4-3 | CASSQEEATYNEQFF | TGCGCCAGCAGCCAAGAAGAAGCAACCTACAATGAGCAGTTCTTC
once | TRBJ1-2 | . | TRBV18 | CASSPGLAGDNYGYTF | TGTGCCAGCTCACCAGGCCTAGCAGGGGATAACTATGGCTACACCTTC
. | TRBJ1-3 | . | TRBV28 | CASHRQSSGNTIYF | TGTGCCAGCCATAGACAGAGCTCTGGAAACACCATATATTTT
. | TRBJ2-3 | TRBD1 | TRBV28 | CASRTEGAVSDTQYF | TGTGCCAGCAGGACCGAGGGGGCTGTCTCAGATACGCAGTATTTT
. | TRBJ1-2 | . | TRBV20-1 | CSATPPAGYTF | TGCAGTGCGACGCCCCCCGCTGGCTACACCTTC